These T cell receptor beta chains were read from a single sample in a study of cytomegalovirus exposure and HLA in healthy donors. Assay: immunoSEQ multiplex PCR; the TCRdb copy retains only in-frame clones and omits some. The sample has roughly 200,000 clones, almost 85% seen once. What was sequenced was PBMCs. The receptors here all came from a woman aged 45-59 years in good health and CMV-seronegative. The CDR3 runs from the conserved cysteine through the conserved F or W. D genes are given only for firm matches.

v_call	d_call	j_call	cdr3_nt	cdr3_aa
TRBV5-1	-	TRBJ1-1	TGCGCCAGCAGCTTGGCCGGGGATATCACTGAAGCTTTCTTT	CASSLAGDITEAFF
TRBV7-3	TRBD2	TRBJ2-7	TGTGCCAGCAGCTTAGATGCTAGCGCCGGGGGGAGGCAGTACTTC	CASSLDASAGGRQYF
TRBV9	-	TRBJ1-1	TGTGCCAGCAGCAAGACAGGTCCCTCACGGAACACTGAAGCTTTCTTT	CASSKTGPSRNTEAFF
TRBV6-6	TRBD1	TRBJ2-7	TGTGCCAGCAGACCTTCGACAGGGAGAGACTACGAGCAGTACTTC	CASRPSTGRDYEQYF
TRBV28	TRBD1	TRBJ2-5	TGTGCCAGCAGGACAGGGAATGAAGAGACCCAGTACTTC	CASRTGNEETQYF
TRBV7-9	TRBD1	TRBJ2-3	TGTGCCAGCAGCGCAGACAGGGAGAGAGATACGCAGTATTTT	CASSADRERDTQYF
TRBV28	-	TRBJ1-6	TGTGCCAGCAGTGTGGCAGGGCTTAATTCACCCCTCCACTTT	CASSVAGLNSPLHF
TRBV29-1	-	TRBJ1-3	TGCAGCGTTGAAGGGACAGTTAGAAACACCATATATTTT	CSVEGTVRNTIYF
TRBV5-1	-	TRBJ2-3	TGCGCCAGCAAAAGGGGCATCTACACAGATACGCAGTATTTT	CASKRGIYTDTQYF
TRBV6-1	-	TRBJ2-7	TGTGCCAGCACCCTAATCTACGAGCAGTACTTC	CASTLIYEQYF
TRBV30	-	TRBJ1-5	TGTGCCTGGAGTGCCGGGACTATGCAGCCCCAGCATTTT	CAWSAGTMQPQHF
TRBV7-3	TRBD2	TRBJ2-7	TGTGCCAGCAGCCGCGGGGGGCTAGCGGGAGACGAGCAGTACTTC	CASSRGGLAGDEQYF
TRBV7-6	TRBD2	TRBJ2-5	TGTGCCAGCAGCGCATCTAGCGGGAGGGCCATGGAGCAGTACTTC	CASSASSGRAMEQYF